The present entry profiles one T cell receptor (beta chain) with its context. What it binds is unknown. The time point is: newly diagnosed, previously untreated cHL patient sample. Negative selection with magnetic separation was used to purify CD4+ T cells from thawed PBMCs. V dropped 1 base and J dropped 1 base, with 4 bases sitting between them. This CDR3 region has 13 residues. Germline values: CDR1 SEHNR, CDR2 FQNEAQ (reference sequence). This sample is drawn from a study of PD-1 blockade in classical Hodgkin lymphoma. Libraries were prepared by immunoSEQ multiplex PCR; TCRdb keeps only in-frame clonotypes and omits some of them. The sample has under 35,000 clones, around 92% seen once. Regarding the study as a whole: Diminished baseline TCR diversity has been reported in newly diagnosed patients relative to healthy donors. Reasons behind the repertoire differences stay unclear, perhaps disease activity or earlier therapy.

The sequence was obtained from a human donor with classical Hodgkin lymphoma. The chain uses TRBV7-9 and TRBJ2-5; unclear D gene. Sample: CD4+ T cells from blood. CDR3 in amino acids: CASSLVSQETQYF. CDR3 bases: TGTGCCAGCAGCTTAGTTTCCCAAGAGACCCAGTACTTC.